The next 17 T cell receptor beta chains were all read from a single sample in a study of T cells expressing NK-cell markers. TCRdb re-called the 5' RACE reads and catalogs CDR3 proteins one per entry, DNA excluded. This specimen shows approximately 380,000 distinct CDR3 sequences; the ten leading clones hold roughly 5.4%. Sequencing was performed on blood T cells: a sorted CD56 or NKG2C T cell subset, CD4+ or CD8+ T cells, or bulk PBMC T cells (not recorded which). The source is a man aged 18 to 69 in good health.

The chain employs TRBV5-6 and TRBJ2-3; no DNA is available, so the TRBD1 call from TCRdb remains unchecked. This CDR3 region has 16 residues. Looked up from germline, CDR1 is SGHDT and CDR2 is YYEEEE. The CDR3 loop reads CASSLRGTGSTDTQYF.

This chain joins TRBV6-2 or TRBV6-3 and TRBJ2-1; absent DNA, TCRdb's TRBD2 call cannot be checked. The CDR3 consists of 15 residues. In germline, CDR1 is MNHEY, CDR2 SVGEGT. Here the CDR3 reads CASTDGLAGDSEQFF.

The rearrangement uses TRBV20-1 and TRBJ2-4; checking the TCRdb D call of TRBD2 is not possible without DNA. Germline V gene data show CDR1 as DFQATT and CDR2 as SNEGSKA (reference sequence). This CDR3 is 13 amino acids long. CDR3: CSAALEPKNIQYF.

The genes are TRBV19 and TRBJ2-1; TCRdb's D call, TRBD1, is unchecked because there is no DNA. The V gene's germline CDR1 is LNHDA and CDR2 SQIVND (reference sequence). This CDR3 region has 14 residues. CDR3 loop: CATKRAGGWYEQFF. The variable domain in full, with the rest retrieved from reference TRBV19 and TRBJ2-1, is DGGITQSPKYLFRKEGQNVTLSCEQNLNHDAMYWYRQDPGQGLRLIYYSQIVNDFQKGDIAEGYSVSREKKESFPLTVTSAQKNPTAFYLCATKRAGGWYEQFFGPGTRLTVL.

The chain joins TRBV18 to TRBJ2-3. The germline V gene encodes CDR1 KGHSH and CDR2 LQKENI. The length of the CDR3 is 14 residues. The CDR3 loop reads CASSTGTNTDTQYF.

CDR3 loop: CASTSTGQGSHGYTF. V is TRBV2 and J is TRBJ1-2; TCRdb reports TRBD1, a call that lacks DNA to check it against. Germline loops: CDR1 SNHLY, CDR2 FYNNEI. The CDR3 runs to 15 residues.

This chain links TRBV3-1 with TRBJ2-5. This CDR3 contains 14 residues. CDR1 LGHDT and CDR2 YNNKEL come from the germline V gene (reference sequence). The CDR3 spells CASSQDLVRSPPYF.

The chain links TRBV5-1 to TRBJ1-2; TCRdb designates TRBD1, a call that cannot be tested without DNA. The CDR3 has 15 amino acids. Germline V gives CDR1 SGHRS, CDR2 YFSETQ. CDR3 residues: CASSPDGTGDNGYTF.

CDR3 region: CASSLDRTRNTEAFF. The chain carries TRBV18 and TRBJ1-1; the TCRdb D gene call, TRBD1, has no DNA to confirm it. Looked up from germline, CDR1 is KGHSH and CDR2 is LQKENI. This CDR3 comprises 15 residues.

J is TRBJ1-3 and V is TRBV11-2. The CDR3 sequence is 16 residues long. Germline V gene lookup returns CDR1 SGHAT and CDR2 FQNNGV. The CDR3 region is CASSLGVGSSGNTIYF.

The rearrangement uses TRBV5-1 and TRBJ1-3; TCRdb designates TRBD1, a call that cannot be tested without DNA. The CDR3 extends over 13 amino acids. Germline loops: CDR1 SGHRS, CDR2 YFSETQ. CDR3 in amino acids: CASTTGSGNTIYF.

The rearrangement uses TRBV7-8 and TRBJ1-2. The CDR3 sequence is 13 residues long. Looked up from germline, CDR1 is SGHVS and CDR2 is FQNEAQ. The CDR3 is CASSSTVDYGYTF.

This chain uses TRBV6-5 with TRBJ1-4. CDR1 is MNHEY and CDR2 is SVGAGI in the germline V gene. The CDR3 is 12 residues long. The CDR3 is CATRATNEKLFF.

The chain uses TRBV6-1 and TRBJ2-3. The length of the CDR3 is 14 residues. Germline CDR1 reads MNHNS; CDR2 reads SASEGT. The CDR3 is CASREDLSTDTQYF.

The CDR3 loop reads CASSRISGTGVSVTEAFF. This chain links TRBV11-1 with TRBJ1-1; absent DNA, TCRdb's TRBD1 call cannot be checked. The germline V gene encodes CDR1 SGHAT and CDR2 FQDESV (reference sequence). This CDR3 comprises 18 residues.

This CDR3 reads CASSFGGPNYGYTF. The chain links TRBV12-3 or TRBV12-4 to TRBJ1-2. There are 14 residues in the CDR3.

J is TRBJ2-7 and V is TRBV20-1; TCRdb picks TRBD1, but there is no DNA to check that call. Per germline, CDR1 DFQATT and CDR2 SNEGSKA (reference sequence). The CDR3 covers 12 residues. The CDR3 loop reads CSARRTAYEQYF.